The 32 T cell receptor beta chains below were found in one sample sequenced in a study of blood T cell repertoires in COVID-19. The data were produced by immunoSEQ multiplex PCR, yet TCRdb's version contains in-frame clones alone and is incomplete. Among 130,000 to 150,000 clones listed, 80% to 90% were seen once. The sequencing input was peripheral blood. The receptors here all came from a woman in her forties or fifties with acute or convalescent COVID-19.

This clone turned up a few times. The J gene is TRBJ2-7, the V gene TRBV3-1 (or the pseudogene TRBV3-2), with D perhaps TRBD1 (5 bases). The CDR3 totals 13 residues. The V gene lost 7 bases and the J gene lost 1 base, with 11 bases spanning the gap. CDR1 and CDR2 from the germline V gene are LGHDT and YNNKEL (reference sequence). CDR3 in DNA: TGTGCCAGCACCCTGGGGCCTTCCTACGAGCAGTACTTC. It translates to CASTLGPSYEQYF.

J is TRBJ1-4 and V is TRBV29-1; 7 nucleotides line up with TRBD1. Germline trimming cut 6 bases from V and 0 bases from J; bases unmatched to any gene: 4. CDR1 is SQVTM and CDR2 is ANQGSEA in the germline V gene. The CDR3 consists of 14 residues. The CDR3 protein is CSVRQGSTNEKLFF. CDR3 DNA: TGCAGCGTGCGACAGGGATCAACTAATGAAAAACTGTTTTTT.

The chain has TRBV5-5 and TRBJ1-2; 7 bases map to TRBD1. Germline V CDR1 and CDR2: SGHKS, YYEKEE (reference sequence). CDR3 size: 14 residues. V trimming: 0 bases; J trimming: 7 bases; junction bases outside the gene matches: 6. CDR3 sequence reads: CASSLDRGDRGYTF. CDR3 nucleotide sequence: TGTGCCAGCAGCTTGGACAGGGGAGACCGTGGCTACACCTTC.

This chain uses TRBV3-1 (or the pseudogene TRBV3-2) with TRBJ1-5; 8 bases fit TRBD1. J lost 2 bases, V lost 3 bases, and 9 bases had no gene match. CDR3 length equals 17 residues. Germline-derived CDR1 and CDR2 are LGHDT and YNNKEL (reference sequence). The CDR3 is CASSQSGGAKGNQPQHF. CDR3 sequence (DNA): TGTGCCAGCAGCCAGTCAGGGGGCGCAAAGGGCAATCAGCCCCAGCATTTT.

The V gene is TRBV19, the J gene TRBJ2-3, with D maybe TRBD1 (7 bases). The germline V gene encodes CDR1 LNHDA and CDR2 SQIVND (reference sequence). The length of the CDR3 is 14 residues. The ends were cut back, 3 bases at V and 3 bases at J, with 10 bases in the middle. The CDR3 region has the DNA TGTGCCAGTAGTATCCCAGGGGGGACAGATACGCAGTATTTT. This translates into CASSIPGGTDTQYF. Drawing the rest from reference TRBV19 and TRBJ2-3, the complete variable domain is DGGITQSPKYLFRKEGQNVTLSCEQNLNHDAMYWYRQDPGQGLRLIYYSQIVNDFQKGDIAEGYSVSREKKESFPLTVTSAQKNPTAFYLCASSIPGGTDTQYFGPGTRLTVL.

The count of this clone is one. The chain has TRBV7-9 and TRBJ1-6; TRBD1 agrees at 7 bases. Germline lookup yields CDR1 SEHNR and CDR2 FQNEAQ (reference sequence). The CDR3 length is 12 residues. Trimming at V came to 5 bases and at J to 14 bases, leaving 6 bases not matched to a gene. Here the CDR3 DNA reads TGTGCCAGCAGCCAGGGGGTCGGGACCCTCCACTTT. It codes for CASSQGVGTLHF.

The chain employs TRBV11-2 and TRBJ1-2; 7 bases fit TRBD1. V lost 4 bases and J lost 6; bases outside the gene matches: 8. Germline loops: CDR1 SGHAT, CDR2 FQNNGV. This CDR3 region has 14 residues. CDR3 sequence (DNA): TGTGCCAGCAGCTCGCTCAGGGGGAAAGATGGCTACACCTTC. It yields the protein CASSSLRGKDGYTF.

This chain joins TRBV19 and TRBJ1-6, with D perhaps TRBD1 (6 bases). Germline CDR1 reads LNHDA; CDR2 reads SQIVND (reference sequence). CDR3 length equals 15 residues. The V end lost 6 bases, the J end lost 13 bases, and 22 bases lay between the germline ends. CDR3 nucleotides: TGTGCCAGTAGCATTCCGGGACATCGTACCCCTCCCCTCCACTTT. Translating gives CASSIPGHRTPPLHF.

V gene TRBV12-3 or TRBV12-4 combines with J gene TRBJ2-7; D is undetermined. The CDR3 loop spans 12 amino acids. The germline V and J ends were trimmed by 6 bases and 3 bases, with 9 bases remaining between them. CDR3 sequence: CASSSGGYEQYF. For the CDR3, the DNA is TGTGCCAGCAGCTCAGGTGGCTACGAGCAGTACTTC.

The chain has TRBV3-1 (or the pseudogene TRBV3-2) and TRBJ1-4, with TRBD1 matching over 7 bases. This CDR3 is built from 13 residues. Germline trimming cut 5 bases from V and 8 bases from J; bases unmatched to any gene: 5. Germline V CDR1 and CDR2: LGHDT, YNNKEL (reference sequence). CDR3 sequence (DNA): TGTGCCAGCAGCTCGACAGGGATCGAAAAACTGTTTTTT. Protein product: CASSSTGIEKLFF.

The chain recombines TRBV5-1 with TRBJ2-5, with a possible D match to TRBD1 (5 bases). Trimming removed 0 bases at V and 5 bases at J, with 11 bases between. Germline-derived CDR1 and CDR2 are SGHRS and YFSETQ. The length of the CDR3 is 14 residues. The CDR3 here is CASSLEGLSETQYF. The CDR3 DNA follows: TGCGCCAGCAGCTTGGAGGGGCTTAGCGAGACCCAGTACTTC.

The chain is built from TRBV19 and TRBJ1-5; TRBD1 matches at 7 bases. Germline assignment: CDR1 LNHDA and CDR2 SQIVND (reference sequence). V was clipped by 7 bases and J by 7 bases; unmatched bases: 13. The CDR3 spans 15 residues. This CDR3 reads CASNRDSQVGQPQHF. The CDR3 DNA reads TGTGCCAGTAACCGGGACAGCCAAGTGGGACAGCCCCAGCATTTT. The full variable domain, rest sourced from reference TRBV19 and TRBJ1-5, is DGGITQSPKYLFRKEGQNVTLSCEQNLNHDAMYWYRQDPGQGLRLIYYSQIVNDFQKGDIAEGYSVSREKKESFPLTVTSAQKNPTAFYLCASNRDSQVGQPQHFGDGTRLSIL.

CDR3 protein: CASSQDSAYGYTF. In DNA, the CDR3 is TGCGCCAGCAGCCAGGACAGCGCCTATGGCTACACCTTC. The chain is built from TRBV4-1 and TRBJ1-2, with D perhaps TRBD1 (6 bases). Trimming pared 3 bases from V and 4 bases from J, leaving 9 bases between. This CDR3 comprises 13 residues. The germline V gene encodes CDR1 MGHRA and CDR2 YSYEKL.

The chain combines TRBV5-1 with TRBJ2-5; 9 nucleotides match TRBD1. The J segment lost 5 bases and the V segment lost 2 bases, leaving 7 bases of the junction unmatched. The CDR3 length is 15 residues. Germline V lookup: CDR1 SGHRS, CDR2 YFSETQ. Here the CDR3 reads CASSLDRGIRETQYF. The CDR3 coding sequence is TGCGCCAGCAGCTTAGACAGGGGGATAAGGGAGACCCAGTACTTC.

This chain uses TRBV9 with TRBJ2-3, with 9 bases identical to TRBD2. Germline V gives CDR1 SGDLS, CDR2 YYNGEE. V trimming: 0 bases; J trimming: 4 bases; junction bases outside the gene matches: 6. This CDR3 has 16 residues. The CDR3 nucleotides read TGTGCCAGCAGCGTAGATGGAGCGGGGGGCGCAGATACGCAGTATTTT. Its translation is CASSVDGAGGADTQYF.

This clone was seen once. The J gene is TRBJ1-1, the V gene TRBV5-1; no clear D gene. This CDR3 is built from 13 residues. Germline loops: CDR1 SGHRS, CDR2 YFSETQ. V shed 6 bases and J shed 0 bases, with 9 bases lying between them. CDR3 sequence: CASTEGLNTEAFF. Here the CDR3 DNA reads TGCGCCAGCACCGAGGGCCTGAACACTGAAGCTTTCTTT. The full variable domain, its missing parts supplied by reference TRBV5-1 and TRBJ1-1, is KAGVTQTPRYLIKTRGQQVTLSCSPISGHRSVSWYQQTPGQGLQFLFEYFSETQRNKGNFPGRFSGRQFSNSRSEMNVSTLELGDSALYLCASTEGLNTEAFFGQGTRLTVV.

The V call is TRBV7-9, the J call TRBJ1-4; D is undetermined. Germline V gene sequence: CDR1 SEHNR, CDR2 FQNEAQ (reference sequence). The CDR3 spans 12 residues. With 4 bases removed from V and 8 bases from J, the gap between germline ends came to 8 bases. The CDR3 loop reads CASSSGKEKLFF. The CDR3 DNA reads as TGTGCCAGCAGCTCCGGTAAAGAAAAACTGTTTTTT.

The chain is built from TRBV29-1 and TRBJ2-2, with a tentative D call TRBD2 (6 bases). The CDR3 extends over 13 amino acids. Germline values: CDR1 SQVTM, CDR2 ANQGSEA. V lost 3 bases and J lost 6, with 11 bases in between. The CDR3 reads CSVELATPGELFF. The CDR3, as DNA: TGCAGCGTTGAGCTAGCGACCCCCGGGGAGCTGTTTTTT.

The chain uses TRBV2 and TRBJ1-4, with 7 positions matching TRBD1. Germline values: CDR1 SNHLY, CDR2 FYNNEI. The CDR3 runs to 15 residues. V dropped 9 bases and J dropped 8; count of bases not matched to a gene: 15. CDR3 amino acids: CARTSDREGEEKLFF. The CDR3 nucleotides read TGTGCCAGGACCTCTGACAGGGAAGGAGAAGAAAAACTGTTTTTT.

This clone showed up just once. The V and J genes are TRBV24-1 and TRBJ1-2; D gene ambiguous. Germline assignment: CDR1 KGHDR and CDR2 SFDVKD. Trimming took 8 bases from V and 6 from J, leaving 12 bases between them. The length of the CDR3 is 12 residues. The CDR3 is CATTDGSNGYTF. In DNA form, the CDR3 reads TGTGCCACCACCGACGGGAGCAATGGCTACACCTTC.

The CDR3: CASSLRPGDGYTF. Written as DNA, the CDR3 is TGTGCCAGCAGCCTCCGTCCTGGAGATGGCTACACCTTC. This sequence joins TRBV5-6 and TRBJ1-2; D not resolved. The CDR3 loop spans 13 amino acids. With 4 bases removed from V and 6 bases from J, the gap between germline ends came to 13 bases. The germline V gene encodes CDR1 SGHDT and CDR2 YYEEEE.

The chain links TRBV7-3 to TRBJ2-3, with a tentative D call TRBD1 (5 bases). In germline, CDR1 is SGHTA, CDR2 FQGTGA. There are 13 residues in the CDR3. With 3 bases removed from V and 4 bases from J, the gap between germline ends came to 8 bases. DNA for the CDR3: TGTGCCAGCAGCTTTCAGGGCGCAGATACGCAGTATTTT. Translation: CASSFQGADTQYF.

The chain links TRBV29-1 to TRBJ2-2; 7 bases fit TRBD1. This CDR3 region has 13 residues. From germline, CDR1 is SQVTM and CDR2 ANQGSEA. V lost 7 bases and J lost 0; bases outside the gene matches: 2. The CDR3 DNA is TGCAGCGGGGGACAGACGAACACCGGGGAGCTGTTTTTT. Translation: CSGGQTNTGELFF.

The chain couples TRBV4-2 to TRBJ2-3, with TRBD2 matching 9 bases. With 0 bases clipped from V and 5 bases from J, the junction kept 6 bases outside the gene matches. There are 16 residues in the CDR3. Germline CDR1 LGHNA, CDR2 YNFKEQ. Written as DNA, the CDR3 is TGTGCCAGCAGCCAAGAGACGGGACTAGCTTTAGATACGCAGTATTTT. Encoded protein: CASSQETGLALDTQYF.

Regarding this clone: The same CDR3 can be traced to other DNA sequences in this sample. V and J are TRBV9 and TRBJ2-7, with D perhaps matching TRBD1 (5 bases). CDR3 size: 14 residues. Trimming shortened V by 4 bases and J by 0 bases, and 11 bases separated the two germline ends. The V gene's germline CDR1 is SGDLS and CDR2 YYNGEE. The CDR3 region has the DNA TGTGCCAGCAGCCCGCGACAGTCCTCCTACGAGCAGTACTTC. Translated, it gives CASSPRQSSYEQYF.

The V and J genes are TRBV30 and TRBJ1-5; tentative D call: TRBD1 (6 bases). From germline, CDR1 is GTSNPN and CDR2 SVGIG (reference sequence). The CDR3 has 12 residues. Deletions cut 5 bases from V and 11 bases from J, with 16 bases between. For the CDR3, the DNA is TGTGCCTGGTCCTCGGGCAGGGGCTCCCAGCATTTT. Residues: CAWSSGRGSQHF.

The rearrangement links TRBV16 to TRBJ1-1, with unresolved D. The CDR3 length is 12 residues. Germline V gene lookup returns CDR1 KGHSY and CDR2 FQNENV. Trimming took off 2 bases at V and 6 bases at J, with 7 bases between the two ends. For the CDR3, the DNA is TGTGCCAGCAGCCAACAGTCCGCTGAAGCTTTCTTT. This sequence encodes CASSQQSAEAFF.

The V gene is TRBV28, the J gene TRBJ1-1; TRBD1 aligns across 7 bases. In germline, CDR1 is MDHEN, CDR2 SYDVKM. The CDR3 extends over 12 amino acids. The V segment lost 6 bases and the J segment 6 bases; nucleotides outside the gene matches: 4. The CDR3, as DNA: TGTGCCAGCAGCTGGAGGGGGCCTGAAGCTTTCTTT. Translated: CASSWRGPEAFF.

This chain links TRBV5-1 with TRBJ2-5, with TRBD2 as a possible D gene (5 bases). This CDR3 has 14 residues. Trimming removed 0 bases at V and 1 base at J, with 7 bases between. Germline V CDR1 and CDR2: SGHRS, YFSETQ. Here the CDR3 reads CASSLDAGQETQYF. The CDR3 region has the DNA TGCGCCAGCAGCTTGGATGCGGGCCAAGAGACCCAGTACTTC.

About this clone itself: A junction boundary mismatches the germline segment, possibly from a read error. The genes are TRBV29-1 and TRBJ2-3; 9 bases agree with TRBD2. Germline V gives CDR1 SQVTM, CDR2 ANQGSEA. The CDR3 totals 17 residues. In DNA form, the CDR3 reads TGCAGCGTTGAGTCTAGCGGGAACTCCCAGGGCACATATACGCAGTATTTT. Its protein product is CSVESSGNSQGTYTQYF.

This sequence joins TRBV18 and TRBJ1-5; D perhaps matches TRBD1 (6 bases). CDR1 is KGHSH and CDR2 is LQKENI in the germline V gene. The CDR3 consists of 16 residues. Trimming shortened V by 0 bases and J by 2 bases, and 11 bases separated the two germline ends. The CDR3 nucleotides read TGTGCCAGCTCACCACCCAACAGGGTTGGCAATCAGCCCCAGCATTTT. The encoded protein is CASSPPNRVGNQPQHF. The variable domain in full, with the rest retrieved from reference TRBV18 and TRBJ1-5, is NAGVMQNPRHLVRRRGQEARLRCSPMKGHSHVYWYRQLPEEGLKFMVYLQKENIIDESGMPKERFSAEFPKEGPSILRIQQVVRGDSAAYFCASSPPNRVGNQPQHFGDGTRLSIL.

This sequence joins TRBV30 and TRBJ2-7, with 7 bases matching TRBD1. With V trimmed by 0 bases and J by 1 base, 9 bases remained unmatched. Germline loops: CDR1 GTSNPN, CDR2 SVGIG (reference sequence). This CDR3 region has 16 residues. CDR3 residues: CAWSVLLQGNSYEQYF. The CDR3 nucleotides are TGTGCCTGGAGTGTACTCCTACAGGGGAATTCCTACGAGCAGTACTTC.